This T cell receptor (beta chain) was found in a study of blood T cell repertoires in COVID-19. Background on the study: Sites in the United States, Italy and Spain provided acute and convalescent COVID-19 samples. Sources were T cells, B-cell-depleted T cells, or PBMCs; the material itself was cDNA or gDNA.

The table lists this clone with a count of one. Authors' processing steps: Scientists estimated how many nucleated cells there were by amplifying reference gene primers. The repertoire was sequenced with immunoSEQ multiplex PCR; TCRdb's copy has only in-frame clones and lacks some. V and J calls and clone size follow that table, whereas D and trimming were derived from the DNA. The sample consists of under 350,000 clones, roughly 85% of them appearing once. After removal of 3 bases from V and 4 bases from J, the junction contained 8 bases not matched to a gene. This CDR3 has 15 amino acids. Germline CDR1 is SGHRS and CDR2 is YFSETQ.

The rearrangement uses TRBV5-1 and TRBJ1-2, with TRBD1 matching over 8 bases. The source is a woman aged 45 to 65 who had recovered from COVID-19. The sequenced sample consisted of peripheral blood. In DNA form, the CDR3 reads TGCGCCAGCAGCTCGCCCGGGACAGGACCCTATGGCTACACCTTC. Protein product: CASSSPGTGPYGYTF.